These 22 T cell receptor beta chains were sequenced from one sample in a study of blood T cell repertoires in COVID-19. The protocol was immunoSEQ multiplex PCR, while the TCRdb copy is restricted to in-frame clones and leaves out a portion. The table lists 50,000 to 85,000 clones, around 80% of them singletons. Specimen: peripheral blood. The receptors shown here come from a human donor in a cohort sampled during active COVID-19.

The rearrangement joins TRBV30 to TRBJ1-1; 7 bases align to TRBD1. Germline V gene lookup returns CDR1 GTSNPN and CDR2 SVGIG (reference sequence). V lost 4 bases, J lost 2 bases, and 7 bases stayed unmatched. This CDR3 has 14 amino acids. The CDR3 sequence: CAWNQGGSNTEAFF. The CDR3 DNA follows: TGTGCCTGGAACCAGGGGGGTAGTAACACTGAAGCTTTCTTT.

The CDR3 nucleotides read TGTGCCAGCTCATCGACGGGACAGGGTATCTCGGGCTACACCTTC. This codes for CASSSTGQGISGYTF. V is TRBV18 and J is TRBJ1-2; 9 positions agree with TRBD1. The CDR3 totals 15 residues. The V gene's germline CDR1 is KGHSH and CDR2 LQKENI. With V trimmed by 5 bases and J by 8 bases, 12 bases remained unmatched.

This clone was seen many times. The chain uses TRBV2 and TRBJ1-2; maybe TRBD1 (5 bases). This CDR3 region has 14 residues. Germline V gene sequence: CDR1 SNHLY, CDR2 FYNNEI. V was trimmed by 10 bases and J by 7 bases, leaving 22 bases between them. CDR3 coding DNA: TGTGCCACCCAAACTTTCGGGGGGAGACCTGGCTACACCTTC. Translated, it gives CATQTFGGRPGYTF.

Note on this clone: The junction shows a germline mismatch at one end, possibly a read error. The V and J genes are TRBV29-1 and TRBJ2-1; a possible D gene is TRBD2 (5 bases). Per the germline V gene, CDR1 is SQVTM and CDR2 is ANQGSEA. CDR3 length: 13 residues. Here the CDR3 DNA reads TGCACCGTTCTTGCGGGTGGCTACAATGAGCAGTTCTTC. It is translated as CTVLAGGYNEQFF.

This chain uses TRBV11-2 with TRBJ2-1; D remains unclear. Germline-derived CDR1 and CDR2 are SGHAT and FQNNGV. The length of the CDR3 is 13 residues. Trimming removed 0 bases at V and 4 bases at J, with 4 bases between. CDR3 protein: CASSLDPYNEQFF. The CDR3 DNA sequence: TGTGCCAGCAGCTTAGATCCTTACAATGAGCAGTTCTTC.

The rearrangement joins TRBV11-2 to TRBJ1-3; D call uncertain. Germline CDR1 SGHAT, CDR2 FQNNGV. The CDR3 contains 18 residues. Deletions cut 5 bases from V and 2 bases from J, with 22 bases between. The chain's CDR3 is CASSLRGLTGVTGNTIYF. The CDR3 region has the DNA TGTGCCAGCAGCCTGCGCGGGCTAACCGGGGTAACTGGAAACACCATATATTTT. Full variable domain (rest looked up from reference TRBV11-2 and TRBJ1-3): EAGVAQSPRYKIIEKRQSVAFWCNPISGHATLYWYQQILGQGPKLLIQFQNNGVVDDSQLPKDRFSAERLKGVDSTLKIQPAKLEDSAVYLCASSLRGLTGVTGNTIYFGEGSWLTVV.

In nucleotides, the CDR3 is TGTGCCAGCAGCCTCTCCGGTCGGGGGAGCTACGAGCAGTACTTC. It encodes CASSLSGRGSYEQYF. J is TRBJ2-7 and V is TRBV7-2; D possibly corresponds to TRBD2 (6 bases). Between the trimmed V and J ends, which lost 5 bases and 3 bases, there was a span of 17 bases. Looked up from germline, CDR1 is SGHTA and CDR2 is FQGNSA. The CDR3 is 15 residues long.

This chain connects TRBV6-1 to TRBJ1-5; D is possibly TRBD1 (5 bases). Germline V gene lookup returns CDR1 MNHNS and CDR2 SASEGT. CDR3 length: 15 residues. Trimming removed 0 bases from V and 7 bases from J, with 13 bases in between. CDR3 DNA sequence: TGTGCCAGCAGTGAAGCGGGGGGGTTTGGGCAGCCCCAGCATTTT. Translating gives CASSEAGGFGQPQHF.

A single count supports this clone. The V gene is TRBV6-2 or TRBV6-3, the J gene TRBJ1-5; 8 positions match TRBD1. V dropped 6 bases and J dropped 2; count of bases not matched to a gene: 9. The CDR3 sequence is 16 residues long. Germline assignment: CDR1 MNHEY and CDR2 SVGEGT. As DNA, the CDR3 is TGTGCCAGCAGCGACCCAGGGGGCGCCGGCAATCAGCCCCAGCATTTT. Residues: CASSDPGGAGNQPQHF.

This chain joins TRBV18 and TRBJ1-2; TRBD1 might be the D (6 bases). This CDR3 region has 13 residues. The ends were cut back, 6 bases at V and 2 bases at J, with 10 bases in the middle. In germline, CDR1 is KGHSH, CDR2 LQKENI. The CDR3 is CASSQGHNYGYTF. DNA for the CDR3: TGTGCCAGCTCGCAGGGACACAACTATGGCTACACCTTC.

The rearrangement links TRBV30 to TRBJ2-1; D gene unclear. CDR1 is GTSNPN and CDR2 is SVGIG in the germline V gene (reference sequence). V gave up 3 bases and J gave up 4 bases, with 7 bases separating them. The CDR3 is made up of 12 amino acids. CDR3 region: CAWSLIYNEQFF. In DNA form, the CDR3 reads TGTGCCTGGAGCCTAATTTACAATGAGCAGTTCTTC.

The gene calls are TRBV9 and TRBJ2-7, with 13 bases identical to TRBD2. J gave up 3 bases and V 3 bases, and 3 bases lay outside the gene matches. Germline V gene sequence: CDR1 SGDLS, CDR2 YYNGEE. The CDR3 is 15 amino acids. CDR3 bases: TGTGCCAGCAGCGCGGGACTAGCGGGAATCTACGAGCAGTACTTC. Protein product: CASSAGLAGIYEQYF.

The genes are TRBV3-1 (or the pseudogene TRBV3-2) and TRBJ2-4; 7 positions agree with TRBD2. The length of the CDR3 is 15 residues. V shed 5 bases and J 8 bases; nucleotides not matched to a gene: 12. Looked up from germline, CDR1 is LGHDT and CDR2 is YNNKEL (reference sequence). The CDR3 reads CASSSTGRERDIQYF. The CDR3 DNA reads TGTGCCAGCAGCTCCACTGGGAGGGAGAGGGACATTCAGTACTTC.

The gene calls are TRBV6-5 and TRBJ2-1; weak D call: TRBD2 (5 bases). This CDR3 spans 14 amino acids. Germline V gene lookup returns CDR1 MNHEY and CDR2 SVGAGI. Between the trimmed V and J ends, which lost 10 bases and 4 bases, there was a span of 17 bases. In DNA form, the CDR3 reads TGTGCCACCTCCGGGGTAGCGCCGTACAATGAGCAGTTCTTC. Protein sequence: CATSGVAPYNEQFF.

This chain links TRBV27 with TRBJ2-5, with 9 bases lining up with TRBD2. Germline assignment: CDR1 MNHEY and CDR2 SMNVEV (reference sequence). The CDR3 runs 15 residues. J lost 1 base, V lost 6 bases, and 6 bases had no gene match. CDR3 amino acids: CASRLAGVSQETQYF. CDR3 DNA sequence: TGTGCCAGCAGATTAGCGGGAGTGAGCCAAGAGACCCAGTACTTC.

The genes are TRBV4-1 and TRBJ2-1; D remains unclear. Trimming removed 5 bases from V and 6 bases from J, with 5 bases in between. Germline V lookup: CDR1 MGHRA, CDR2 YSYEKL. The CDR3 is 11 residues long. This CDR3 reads CASSVLNEQFF. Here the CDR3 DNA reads TGCGCCAGCAGCGTCCTCAATGAGCAGTTCTTC.

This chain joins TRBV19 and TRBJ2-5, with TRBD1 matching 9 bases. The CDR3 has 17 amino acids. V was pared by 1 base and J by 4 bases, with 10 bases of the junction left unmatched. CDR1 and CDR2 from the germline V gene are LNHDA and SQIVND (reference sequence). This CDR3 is CASSIGAGQGFGETQYF. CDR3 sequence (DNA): TGTGCCAGTAGTATAGGCGCAGGACAGGGGTTTGGAGAGACCCAGTACTTC. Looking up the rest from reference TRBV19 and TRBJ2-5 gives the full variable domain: DGGITQSPKYLFRKEGQNVTLSCEQNLNHDAMYWYRQDPGQGLRLIYYSQIVNDFQKGDIAEGYSVSREKKESFPLTVTSAQKNPTAFYLCASSIGAGQGFGETQYFGPGTRLLVL.

The chain's CDR3 is CASSSGQVTDTQYF. CDR3 coding DNA: TGTGCCAGCAGCTCCGGACAGGTCACAGATACGCAGTATTTT. The chain carries TRBV7-2 and TRBJ2-3; 7 nucleotides align to TRBD1. This CDR3 has 14 amino acids. The V and J ends lost 4 bases and 2 bases, in that order; junction bases with no gene match: 3. Germline V gives CDR1 SGHTA, CDR2 FQGNSA.

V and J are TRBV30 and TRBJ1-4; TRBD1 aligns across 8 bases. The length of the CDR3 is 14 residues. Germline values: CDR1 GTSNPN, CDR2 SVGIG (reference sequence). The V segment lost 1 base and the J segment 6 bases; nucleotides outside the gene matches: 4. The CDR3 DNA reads TGTGCCTGGAGTGCCGGGGGACAGGATGAAAAACTGTTTTTT. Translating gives CAWSAGGQDEKLFF.

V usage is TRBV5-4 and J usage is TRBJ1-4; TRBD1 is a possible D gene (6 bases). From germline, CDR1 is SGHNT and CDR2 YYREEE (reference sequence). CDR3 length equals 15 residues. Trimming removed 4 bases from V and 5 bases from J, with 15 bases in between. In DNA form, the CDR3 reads TGTGCCAGCAGCGGAGCCAAGGGGGGGAATGAAAAACTGTTTTTT. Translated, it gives CASSGAKGGNEKLFF.

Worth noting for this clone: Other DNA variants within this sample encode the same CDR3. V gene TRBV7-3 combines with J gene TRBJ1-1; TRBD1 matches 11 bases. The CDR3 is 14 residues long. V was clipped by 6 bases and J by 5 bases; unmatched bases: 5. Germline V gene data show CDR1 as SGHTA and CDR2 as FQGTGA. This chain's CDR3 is CASSPGTGGTEAFF. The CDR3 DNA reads TGTGCCAGCAGTCCCGGGACAGGGGGAACTGAAGCTTTCTTT.

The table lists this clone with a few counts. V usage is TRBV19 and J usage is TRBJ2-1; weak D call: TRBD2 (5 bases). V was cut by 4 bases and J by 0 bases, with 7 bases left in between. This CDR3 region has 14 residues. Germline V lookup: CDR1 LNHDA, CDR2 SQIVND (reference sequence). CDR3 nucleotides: TGTGCCAGTAGTAGAGGGAGCTCCTACAATGAGCAGTTCTTC. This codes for CASSRGSSYNEQFF.